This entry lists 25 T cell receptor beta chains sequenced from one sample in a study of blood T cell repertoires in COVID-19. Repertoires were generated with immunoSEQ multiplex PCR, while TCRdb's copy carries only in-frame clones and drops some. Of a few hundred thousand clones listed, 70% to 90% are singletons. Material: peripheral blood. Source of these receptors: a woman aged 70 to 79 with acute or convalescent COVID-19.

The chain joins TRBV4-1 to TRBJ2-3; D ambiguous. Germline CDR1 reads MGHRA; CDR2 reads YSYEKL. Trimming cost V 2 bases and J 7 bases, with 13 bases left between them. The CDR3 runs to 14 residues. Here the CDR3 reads CASSQSQPMNTQYF. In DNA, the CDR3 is TGCGCCAGCAGCCAATCACAGCCAATGAATACGCAGTATTTT.

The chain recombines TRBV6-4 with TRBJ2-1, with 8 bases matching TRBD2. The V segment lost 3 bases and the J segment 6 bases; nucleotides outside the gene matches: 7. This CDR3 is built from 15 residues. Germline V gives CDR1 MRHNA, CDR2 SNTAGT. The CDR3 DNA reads TGTGCCAGCAGTGAGAGGGTAGCGGGGTCCAATGAGCAGTTCTTC. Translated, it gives CASSERVAGSNEQFF.

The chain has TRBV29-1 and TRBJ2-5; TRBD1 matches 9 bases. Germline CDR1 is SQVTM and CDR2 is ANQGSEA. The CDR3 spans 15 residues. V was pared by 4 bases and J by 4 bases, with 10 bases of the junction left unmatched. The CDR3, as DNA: TGCAGCGTTGGGACACAGGGGGCTGTCCGAGAGACCCAGTACTTC. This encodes CSVGTQGAVRETQYF. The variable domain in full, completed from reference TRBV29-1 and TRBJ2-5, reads SAVISQKPSRDICQRGTSLTIQCQVDSQVTMMFWYRQQPGQSLTLIATANQGSEATYESGFVIDKFPISRPNLTFSTLTVSNMSPEDSSIYLCSVGTQGAVRETQYFGPGTRLLVL.

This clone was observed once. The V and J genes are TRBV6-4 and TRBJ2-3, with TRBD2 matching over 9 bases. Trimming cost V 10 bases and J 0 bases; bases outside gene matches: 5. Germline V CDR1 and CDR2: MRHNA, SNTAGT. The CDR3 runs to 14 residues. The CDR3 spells CATRLAVSTDTQYF. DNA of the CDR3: TGTGCCACCAGACTAGCGGTTAGCACAGATACGCAGTATTTT.

The CDR3 sequence is CASSLGRGPWDTQYF. CDR3 DNA: TGTGCCAGCTCACTGGGGCGGGGGCCTTGGGATACGCAGTATTTT. The chain links TRBV3-1 (or the pseudogene TRBV3-2) to TRBJ2-3; TRBD2 is a possible D gene (7 bases). V was trimmed by 8 bases and J by 6 bases, leaving 21 bases between them. The CDR3 contains 15 residues. Germline V gene data show CDR1 as LGHDT and CDR2 as YNNKEL (reference sequence).

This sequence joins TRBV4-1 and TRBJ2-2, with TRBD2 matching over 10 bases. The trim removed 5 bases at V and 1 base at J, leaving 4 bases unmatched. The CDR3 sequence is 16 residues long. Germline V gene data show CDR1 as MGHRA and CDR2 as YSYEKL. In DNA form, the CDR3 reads TGCGCCAGCAGCGTCCCTAGCGGGGGGAACACCGGGGAGCTGTTTTTT. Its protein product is CASSVPSGGNTGELFF.

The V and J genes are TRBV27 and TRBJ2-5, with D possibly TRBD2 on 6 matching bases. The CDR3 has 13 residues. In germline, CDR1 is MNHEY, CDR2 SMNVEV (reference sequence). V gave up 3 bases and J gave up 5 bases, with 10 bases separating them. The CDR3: CASSFYSGETQYF. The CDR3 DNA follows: TGTGCCAGCAGTTTTTATAGCGGCGAGACCCAGTACTTC.

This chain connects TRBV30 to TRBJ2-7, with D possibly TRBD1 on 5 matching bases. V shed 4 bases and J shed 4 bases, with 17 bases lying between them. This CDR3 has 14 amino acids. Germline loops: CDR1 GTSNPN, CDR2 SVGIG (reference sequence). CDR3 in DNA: TGTGCCTGGACACCCCCAAGGGGCCTATACGAGCAGTACTTC. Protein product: CAWTPPRGLYEQYF.

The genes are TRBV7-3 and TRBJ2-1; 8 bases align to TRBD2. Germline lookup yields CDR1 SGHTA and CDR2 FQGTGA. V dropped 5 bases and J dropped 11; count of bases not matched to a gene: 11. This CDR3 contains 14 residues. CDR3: CASSVTGLADKQFF. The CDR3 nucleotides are TGTGCCAGCAGCGTGACTGGACTAGCTGACAAGCAGTTCTTC.

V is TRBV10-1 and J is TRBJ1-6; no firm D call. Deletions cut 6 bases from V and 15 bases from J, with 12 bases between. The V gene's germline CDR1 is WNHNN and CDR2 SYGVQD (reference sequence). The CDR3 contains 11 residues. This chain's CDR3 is CASRFQQDLHF. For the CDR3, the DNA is TGCGCCAGCAGATTTCAACAAGACCTCCACTTT.

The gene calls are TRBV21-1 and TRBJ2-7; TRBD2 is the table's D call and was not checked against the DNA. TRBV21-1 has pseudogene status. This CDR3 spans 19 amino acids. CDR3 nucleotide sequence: TGTGCCAGCAGCAAAGAGAAAGCTAGCGGGGGGGAGAGCTCCTACGAGCAGTACTTC. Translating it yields CASSKEKASGGESSYEQYF.

CDR3 loop: CASSAGQAANTIYF. As DNA, the CDR3 is TGTGCCAGCAGCGCAGGACAGGCGGCAAACACCATATATTTT. This chain connects TRBV9 to TRBJ1-3, with TRBD1 identical over 7 bases. Germline-derived CDR1 and CDR2 are SGDLS and YYNGEE. The CDR3 is 14 amino acids. The trim removed 3 bases at V and 6 bases at J, leaving 6 bases unmatched.

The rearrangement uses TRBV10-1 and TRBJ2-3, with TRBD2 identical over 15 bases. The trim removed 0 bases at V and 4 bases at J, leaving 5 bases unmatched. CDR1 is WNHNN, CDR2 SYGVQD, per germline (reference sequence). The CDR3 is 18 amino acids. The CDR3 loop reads CASSESGTSGGRADTQYF. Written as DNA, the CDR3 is TGCGCCAGCAGTGAGTCCGGGACTAGCGGGGGGCGAGCAGATACGCAGTATTTT.

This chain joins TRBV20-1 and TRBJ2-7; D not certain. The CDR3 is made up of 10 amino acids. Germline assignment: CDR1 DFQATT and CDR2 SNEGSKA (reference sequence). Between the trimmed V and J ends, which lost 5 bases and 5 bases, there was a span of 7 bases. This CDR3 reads CSASVNEQYF. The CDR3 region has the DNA TGCAGTGCTTCGGTTAACGAGCAGTACTTC.

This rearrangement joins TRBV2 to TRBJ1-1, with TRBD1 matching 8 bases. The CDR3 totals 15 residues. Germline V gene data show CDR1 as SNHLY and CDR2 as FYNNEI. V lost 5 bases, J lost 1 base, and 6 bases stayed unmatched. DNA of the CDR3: TGTGCCAGCAGTCCAAGACAGGGGCCGAACACTGAAGCTTTCTTT. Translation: CASSPRQGPNTEAFF. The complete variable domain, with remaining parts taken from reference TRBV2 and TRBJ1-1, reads EPEVTQTPSHQVTQMGQEVILRCVPISNHLYFYWYRQILGQKVEFLVSFYNNEISEKSEIFDDQFSVERPDGSNFTLKIRSTKLEDSAMYFCASSPRQGPNTEAFFGQGTRLTVV.

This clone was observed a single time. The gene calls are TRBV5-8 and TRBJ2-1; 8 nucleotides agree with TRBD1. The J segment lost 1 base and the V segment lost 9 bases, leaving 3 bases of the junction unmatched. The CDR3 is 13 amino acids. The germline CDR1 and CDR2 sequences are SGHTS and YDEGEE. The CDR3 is CATDRGSYNEQFF. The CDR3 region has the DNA TGTGCCACCGACAGGGGATCCTACAATGAGCAGTTCTTC.

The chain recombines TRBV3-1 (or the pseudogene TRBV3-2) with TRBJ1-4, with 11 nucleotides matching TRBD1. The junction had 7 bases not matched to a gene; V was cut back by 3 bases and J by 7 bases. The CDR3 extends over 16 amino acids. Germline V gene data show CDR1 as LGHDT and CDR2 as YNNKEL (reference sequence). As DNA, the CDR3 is TGTGCCAGCAGCCACTTGTCCGGGACAGGGGGTGAAAAACTGTTTTTT. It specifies CASSHLSGTGGEKLFF.

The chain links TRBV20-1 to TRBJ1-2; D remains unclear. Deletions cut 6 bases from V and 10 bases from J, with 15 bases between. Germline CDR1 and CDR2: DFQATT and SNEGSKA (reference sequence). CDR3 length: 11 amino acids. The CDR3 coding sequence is TGCAGTGCCCGTCCCGGGGTTCCCTACACCTTC. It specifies CSARPGVPYTF.

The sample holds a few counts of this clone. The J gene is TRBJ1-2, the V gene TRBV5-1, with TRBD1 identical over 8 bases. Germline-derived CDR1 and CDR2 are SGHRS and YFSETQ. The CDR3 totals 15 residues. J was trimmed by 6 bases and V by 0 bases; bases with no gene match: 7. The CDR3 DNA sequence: TGCGCCAGCAGCTTGGGAGGACAGGGAGGGCATGGCTACACCTTC. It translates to CASSLGGQGGHGYTF. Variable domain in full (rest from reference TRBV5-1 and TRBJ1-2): KAGVTQTPRYLIKTRGQQVTLSCSPISGHRSVSWYQQTPGQGLQFLFEYFSETQRNKGNFPGRFSGRQFSNSRSEMNVSTLELGDSALYLCASSLGGQGGHGYTFGSGTRLTVV.

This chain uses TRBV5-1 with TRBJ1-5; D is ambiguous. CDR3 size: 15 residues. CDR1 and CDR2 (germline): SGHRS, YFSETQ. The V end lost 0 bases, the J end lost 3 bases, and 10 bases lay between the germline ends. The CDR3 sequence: CASSLDPGNNQPQHF. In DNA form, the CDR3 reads TGCGCCAGCAGCTTGGATCCGGGGAACAATCAGCCCCAGCATTTT. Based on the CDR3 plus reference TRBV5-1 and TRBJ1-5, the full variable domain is KAGVTQTPRYLIKTRGQQVTLSCSPISGHRSVSWYQQTPGQGLQFLFEYFSETQRNKGNFPGRFSGRQFSNSRSEMNVSTLELGDSALYLCASSLDPGNNQPQHFGDGTRLSIL.

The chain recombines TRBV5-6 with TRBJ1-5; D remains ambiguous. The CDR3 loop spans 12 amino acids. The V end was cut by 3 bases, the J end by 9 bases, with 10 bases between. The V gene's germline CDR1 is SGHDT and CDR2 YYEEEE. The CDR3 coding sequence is TGTGCCAGCAGCTACGCTCGCGGGCCCCAGCATTTT. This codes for CASSYARGPQHF.

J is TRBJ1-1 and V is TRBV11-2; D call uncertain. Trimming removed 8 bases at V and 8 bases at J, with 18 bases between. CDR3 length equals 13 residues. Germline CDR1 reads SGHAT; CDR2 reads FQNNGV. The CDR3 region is CASSLGRQAEAFF. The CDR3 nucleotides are TGTGCCAGCTCCCTCGGCAGGCAGGCCGAAGCTTTCTTT.

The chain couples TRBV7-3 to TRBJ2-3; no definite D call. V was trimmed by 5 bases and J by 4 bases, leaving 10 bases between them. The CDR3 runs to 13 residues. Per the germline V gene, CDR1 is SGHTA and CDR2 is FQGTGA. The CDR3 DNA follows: TGTGCCAGCAGCCCCCCCGGGTCAGATACGCAGTATTTT. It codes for CASSPPGSDTQYF.

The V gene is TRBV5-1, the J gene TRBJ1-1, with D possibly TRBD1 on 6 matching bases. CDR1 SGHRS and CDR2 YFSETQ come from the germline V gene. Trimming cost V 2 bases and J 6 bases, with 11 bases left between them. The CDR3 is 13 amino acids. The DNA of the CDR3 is TGCGCCAGCAGCTTATCTACAGGGTCTGAAGCTTTCTTT. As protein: CASSLSTGSEAFF. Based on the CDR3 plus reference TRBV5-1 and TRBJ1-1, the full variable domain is KAGVTQTPRYLIKTRGQQVTLSCSPISGHRSVSWYQQTPGQGLQFLFEYFSETQRNKGNFPGRFSGRQFSNSRSEMNVSTLELGDSALYLCASSLSTGSEAFFGQGTRLTVV.

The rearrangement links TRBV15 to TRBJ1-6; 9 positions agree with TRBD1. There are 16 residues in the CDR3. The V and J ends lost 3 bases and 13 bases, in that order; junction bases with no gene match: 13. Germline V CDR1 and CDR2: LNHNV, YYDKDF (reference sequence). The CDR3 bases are TGTGCCACCAGCAGTCTCCCCGGGACAGGGAAGAGTCCCCTCCACTTT. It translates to CATSSLPGTGKSPLHF.